This record covers a single T cell receptor (beta chain). This record comes from a study of cytomegalovirus exposure and HLA in healthy donors. 60 Vbeta and 13 Jbeta primers were used in PCR. Sequencing used immunoSEQ multiplex PCR; TCRdb keeps in-frame clones, though not all of them. Of under 200,000 clones in the sample, 80% were seen once. From germline, CDR1 is SQVTM and CDR2 ANQGSEA. The V segment lost 4 bases and the J segment 6 bases; nucleotides outside the gene matches: 3. This CDR3 comprises 14 residues. Sequencing was done on a sample of PBMCs. The receptor comes from a man aged 25-45 years in good health and CMV-seronegative. The chain has TRBV29-1 and TRBJ1-4; TRBD1 agrees at 12 bases. This CDR3 reads CSVAWDRGHEKLFF. CDR3 in DNA: TGCAGCGTTGCCTGGGACAGGGGGCATGAAAAACTGTTTTTT.